This T cell receptor (beta chain) was documented in a study of shared clonotypes between healthy human individuals (TCRdb year 2020). In the study overall: The cohort comprised two women and a few men aged 18 to 49 years. Per donor, three plates each were used for CD4 naive and CD4 memory, two for CD8 naive, and one for CD8 memory. Blood TCR repertoires of about 5 healthy adults were deeply sequenced to estimate repertoire size and the extent of clonotype sharing between individuals. Libraries were prepared and TCR repertoires were sequenced by different laboratories using diverse techniques, in order to increase sequencing depth and limit assay-specific biases. Between about 0.94 and 8.9 billion PBMCs per donor were obtained by leukapheresis.

CD8 naive samples consisted of CD45RO-negative cells that were positively selected for CCR7, yielding a CD45RA+CCR7+ population without TemRA cells. The donors were healthy, HIV-negative adults with no recently reported acute infections or vaccinations. Every donor was a Caucasian adult living in Nashville, Tennessee, USA. Blood was collected by leukapheresis, and PBMCs were isolated by Ficoll-Histopaque density gradient centrifugation and then cryopreserved in liquid nitrogen vapor phase. Analytical flow cytometry was used to check the purity and quantity of every magnetically sorted T cell population. Genomic DNA was isolated from each sorted fraction and quantified by UV absorbance on a Nanodrop 2000c. Taken from cysteine to phenylalanine, the CDR3 has 11 residues. The sequence is cut down to CDR3 DNA, 33 bases in frame from base 1. V and J are truncated by 0 bases and 9 bases respectively, leaving an intervening sequence of 5 bases. Based on the germline V gene, the CDR1 and CDR2 sequences are SGDLS and YYNGEE.

Summary of the overall study and its limitations: Sampling was restricted to blood, and TCR repertoires in tissues likely differ from the TCR repertoires found in blood. Based on pairwise subsampling, the degree of clonotype sharing among donors was expected to be affected by sequencing depth. Approximately 5% of naive CD4, roughly 3.5% of naive CD8, around 2.3% of memory CD4, and approximately 0.4% of memory CD8 clonotypes were shared across a few donors. Even with the large sequencing depth, rarefaction of the sorted-subset datasets indicated that sequencing was incomplete. Compared with non-shared clonotypes, the clonotypes found in all four sorted-subset donors had higher generation probabilities. Larger estimated clonotype richness was generally found for naive subsets than for memory subsets. Because the study included a small number of donors, the genetic and exposure-history diversity represented was limited.

As for this clone: Its antigen is unknown. No clone much larger than this one lies a single base away; base qualities are absent. Other nucleotide sequences in the sample specify the same CDR3.

Using the deep immunoSEQ assay, TCR CDR3 regions were amplified from genomic DNA by multiplex PCR. Extracted genomic DNA from each cell subset was distributed evenly across all wells of several immunoSEQ 96-well plates, and each plate was treated as a replicate. For sorted subsets, about 200 ng genomic DNA, equal to about 30,000 T cell genomes, was loaded into each replicate PCR. Purified libraries were quantified with a Qubit 3.0 fluorometer, sized on a Bioanalyzer 2100, and re-quantified with the KAPA Library Quantification kit. Every immunoSEQ 96-well plate was sequenced on a separate single-read 150-cycle Illumina NextSeq 550 flow cell. In the original analysis: Because the immunoSEQ output held only junctional sequences and lacked quality scores, the filtering could not match the filtering applied to full-length reads. To assign V/J genes and CDR3, sequences were annotated against IMGT germline references using PyIR, a Python wrapper for IgBLAST v1.9. Reads were removed for weak V/J assignments (E-value above 1e-6), missing CDR3, stop codons, out-of-frame junctions, or ambiguous translated residues. V3J clonotypes were defined as sequences sharing an identical inferred V gene, J gene, and CDR3 amino acid sequence. The percentage overlap between two repertoires was calculated by dividing the number of shared unique clonotypes by the size of the smaller repertoire. Repertoire richness was assessed with RTK rarefaction, the Chao1 estimator, and Recon v2.1 estimates of unobserved clonotypes. OLGA was used to compute generation probabilities for all TCRbeta clonotypes that the gDNA method yielded from a few donors. This immuneACCESS table, as held by TCRdb, lists in-frame sequences with V and J called but not all clones. Of the missing ones, under half trace to an unresolved V gene in checked studies; the others have no known cause. D and trimming come from the DNA, and the V and J calls and clone size come from that table. Here the sample has about 2,200,000 clones; approximately 94% occur a single time. Of the sample, 1.5% to 2% is held by the ten largest clones.

The TCR was taken from a man between 18 and 29 years old in good health. Some clones in this sample may be carry-over from other donors' samples. Sequenced: naive CD8+ T cells from PBMCs. The cell subset or site label for this specimen denotes: CD45RA+CCR7+. The chain is encoded by TRBV9 joined to TRBJ2-3; the D gene identity is not certain. The DNA sequence follows: TGTGCCAGCAGCGTAGACCGCACGCAGTATTTT. Its translation reads: CASSVDRTQYF.